The next 22 T cell receptor beta chains were all read from a single sample in a study of blood T cell repertoires in COVID-19. TCRdb keeps only in-frame clones here, not all; method: immunoSEQ multiplex PCR. This table has about 220,000 clones, around 91% appearing once. Sample: PBMCs or T cells enriched from blood (not recorded which). The source of these receptors is a woman aged 18 to 35 in a cohort exposed to, infected with or recovered from COVID-19 (not recorded which).

The chain joins TRBV2 to TRBJ2-5; 11 bases fit TRBD2. J gave up 6 bases and V 6 bases, and 9 bases lay outside the gene matches. The CDR3 has 15 residues. Germline-derived CDR1 and CDR2 are SNHLY and FYNNEI. The CDR3 here is CASRISGGARKTQYF. The CDR3 region has the DNA TGTGCCAGCAGAATTAGCGGGGGGGCAAGAAAGACCCAGTACTTC.

The gene calls are TRBV5-1 and TRBJ2-5; 7 nucleotides align to TRBD1. Germline V gene data show CDR1 as SGHRS and CDR2 as YFSETQ. The junction had 6 bases not matched to a gene; V was cut back by 4 bases and J by 0 bases. The CDR3 is 15 amino acids. The CDR3 here is CASSPRGLYQETQYF. DNA of the CDR3: TGCGCCAGCAGCCCGAGGGGGCTTTACCAAGAGACCCAGTACTTC.

The chain carries TRBV6-2 or TRBV6-3 and TRBJ2-5; weak D call: TRBD2 (5 bases). Germline values: CDR1 MNHEY, CDR2 SVGEGT. V lost 3 bases and J 2 bases, leaving 7 bases between the germline ends. The CDR3 runs to 13 residues. The CDR3 spells CASSYWRQETQYF. CDR3 DNA: TGTGCCAGCAGTTATTGGAGGCAAGAGACCCAGTACTTC.

The chain uses TRBV10-3 and TRBJ2-5; D might be TRBD1 (6 bases). Looked up from germline, CDR1 is ENHRY and CDR2 is SYGVKD. V lost 4 bases to trimming and J lost 1 base, with 19 bases between them. The CDR3 is 17 residues long. The CDR3 is CAISGGQARGTQETQYF. The CDR3 DNA reads as TGTGCCATCAGTGGTGGGCAGGCCAGGGGTACCCAAGAGACCCAGTACTTC.

The J gene is TRBJ2-5, the V gene TRBV28, with D possibly being TRBD1 (5 bases). V was cut by 5 bases and J by 5 bases, with 18 bases left in between. Germline-derived CDR1 and CDR2 are MDHEN and SYDVKM. CDR3 size: 15 residues. Here the CDR3 reads CASSPRGSRRETQYF. CDR3 coding DNA: TGTGCCAGCAGTCCTAGGGGTAGCCGGCGGGAGACCCAGTACTTC.

The gene calls are TRBV7-3 and TRBJ2-1, with 9 nucleotides matching TRBD2. V gave up 0 bases and J gave up 8 bases; unmatched junction bases: 5. The germline gives CDR1 SGHTA, CDR2 FQGTGA. The CDR3 totals 15 residues. The CDR3 nucleotides are TGTGCCAGCAGCTTAACCCCCGGACTAGCGTATGAGCAGTTCTTC. Its protein product is CASSLTPGLAYEQFF. Full variable domain (outside the CDR3, taken from reference TRBV7-3 and TRBJ2-1): GAGVSQTPSNKVTEKGKYVELRCDPISGHTALYWYRQSLGQGPEFLIYFQGTGAADDSGLPNDRFFAVRPEGSVSTLKIQRTERGDSAVYLCASSLTPGLAYEQFFGPGTRLTVL.

The chain uses TRBV6-5 and TRBJ2-3; D perhaps matches TRBD2 (5 bases). V shed 8 bases and J shed 6 bases, with 9 bases lying between them. From germline, CDR1 is MNHEY and CDR2 SVGAGI. The CDR3 contains 11 residues. The CDR3: CASEVADTQYF. CDR3 DNA: TGTGCCAGCGAAGTAGCGGATACGCAGTATTTT.

The genes are TRBV10-3 and TRBJ2-7, with 12 bases lining up with TRBD2. Trimming cost V 9 bases and J 0 bases; bases outside gene matches: 9. This CDR3 comprises 16 residues. Germline V CDR1 and CDR2: ENHRY, SYGVKD. CDR3 DNA sequence: TGTGCCATTCGGACTAGCGGGGCTGTAGACTCCTACGAGCAGTACTTC. Its protein is CAIRTSGAVDSYEQYF.

The genes are TRBV28 and TRBJ2-3; D is possibly TRBD1 (7 bases). This CDR3 comprises 16 residues. From germline, CDR1 is MDHEN and CDR2 SYDVKM. V dropped 6 bases and J dropped 3 bases, with 19 bases sitting between them. The CDR3 loop reads CASSRPQGGSTDTQYF. The CDR3 DNA sequence: TGTGCCAGCAGCCGACCGCAGGGGGGATCAACAGATACGCAGTATTTT.

V usage is TRBV13 and J usage is TRBJ1-2, with D tentatively TRBD1 (5 bases). Trimming pared 1 base from V and 9 bases from J, leaving 18 bases between. This CDR3 has 15 residues. Germline CDR1 is PRHDT and CDR2 is FYEKMQ (reference sequence). The CDR3 is CASSLEDSPPTRYTF. CDR3 sequence (DNA): TGTGCCAGCAGCTTAGAAGACAGCCCCCCAACACGCTACACCTTC. The full variable domain, in which reference TRBV13 and TRBJ1-2 provide the parts outside the CDR3, is AAGVIQSPRHLIKEKRETATLKCYPIPRHDTVYWYQQGPGQDPQFLISFYEKMQSDKGSIPDRFSAQQFSDYHSELNMSSLELGDSALYFCASSLEDSPPTRYTFGSGTRLTVV.

The chain is built from TRBV11-1 and TRBJ2-5, with D possibly matching TRBD2 (6 bases). Trimming removed 4 bases at V and 2 bases at J, with 8 bases between. This CDR3 region has 13 residues. Per germline, CDR1 SGHAT and CDR2 FQDESV (reference sequence). CDR3 sequence (DNA): TGTGCCAGCAGCTCAGGGACTCAAGAGACCCAGTACTTC. This codes for CASSSGTQETQYF.

J is TRBJ2-7 and V is TRBV29-1, with 9 nucleotides matching TRBD1. With 8 bases clipped from V and 5 bases from J, the junction kept 7 bases outside the gene matches. The CDR3 is 12 amino acids. Germline V lookup: CDR1 SQVTM, CDR2 ANQGSEA. The CDR3 reads CSTRTGENEQYF. The CDR3 DNA follows: TGCAGCACGAGGACAGGGGAGAACGAGCAGTACTTC.

This chain joins TRBV2 and TRBJ1-2; TRBD1 is a possible D gene (6 bases). CDR1 is SNHLY, CDR2 FYNNEI, per germline. Deletions cut 10 bases from V and 4 bases from J, with 16 bases between. The CDR3 loop spans 13 amino acids. The CDR3 nucleotides read TGTGCCACTACCGGGGACATGGGCTATGGCTACACCTTC. Its protein product is CATTGDMGYGYTF. Filled out from reference TRBV2 and TRBJ1-2, the complete variable domain reads EPEVTQTPSHQVTQMGQEVILRCVPISNHLYFYWYRQILGQKVEFLVSFYNNEISEKSEIFDDQFSVERPDGSNFTLKIRSTKLEDSAMYFCATTGDMGYGYTFGSGTRLTVV.

The rearrangement uses TRBV5-4 and TRBJ1-6; 7 bases are a match to TRBD1. CDR3 length: 15 residues. Germline V gene data show CDR1 as SGHNT and CDR2 as YYREEE (reference sequence). V was clipped by 4 bases and J by 9 bases; unmatched bases: 10. The CDR3 DNA is TGTGCCAGCAGCCCCTCTGGTCAGGGGGGTTCACCCCTCCACTTT. Protein sequence: CASSPSGQGGSPLHF.

This clone was seen only once. The chain uses TRBV29-1 and TRBJ1-3, with 7 bases aligning to TRBD1. Germline values: CDR1 SQVTM, CDR2 ANQGSEA. The CDR3 sequence is 14 residues long. The V and J ends lost 3 bases and 5 bases, in that order; junction bases with no gene match: 7. As DNA, the CDR3 is TGCAGCGTTGAGGGCCGGGACAGAAGAAACACCATATATTTT. Translation: CSVEGRDRRNTIYF.

This rearrangement joins TRBV4-2 to TRBJ1-5; D perhaps matches TRBD1 (5 bases). Germline values: CDR1 LGHNA, CDR2 YNFKEQ. The CDR3 is 16 amino acids. Between the trimmed V and J ends, which lost 0 bases and 4 bases, there was a span of 13 bases. CDR3 DNA: TGTGCCAGCAGCCAAGATGGGGCTCTAAGTAATCAGCCCCAGCATTTT. It yields the protein CASSQDGALSNQPQHF.

This clone was counted once. The chain has TRBV6-1 and TRBJ1-2; the D is unclear. Germline V gives CDR1 MNHNS, CDR2 SASEGT. This CDR3 contains 15 residues. Between the trimmed V and J ends, which lost 3 bases and 4 bases, there was a span of 15 bases. The CDR3 loop is CASSDRGKVIYGYTF. The CDR3 DNA sequence: TGTGCCAGCAGTGATCGAGGCAAGGTGATCTATGGCTACACCTTC.

J is TRBJ1-3 and V is TRBV2, with a possible D match to TRBD1 (5 bases). The CDR3 has 15 amino acids. Deletions cut 3 bases from V and 0 bases from J, with 9 bases between. Germline assignment: CDR1 SNHLY and CDR2 FYNNEI. The CDR3 DNA reads TGTGCCAGCAGTGAGCAGGGTTCCTCTGGAAACACCATATATTTT. It is translated as CASSEQGSSGNTIYF.

The chain carries TRBV5-5 and TRBJ1-5; D is perhaps TRBD1 (5 bases). The CDR3 is made up of 16 amino acids. V lost 4 bases and J lost 7, with 21 bases in between. Germline values: CDR1 SGHKS, CDR2 YYEKEE (reference sequence). The CDR3 nucleotides read TGTGCCAGCAGCCCGGTGGGGGGTGAAGTGGGACAGCCCCAGCATTTT. The encoded protein is CASSPVGGEVGQPQHF.

The chain couples TRBV19 to TRBJ1-6, with TRBD1 identical over 9 bases. Germline V gives CDR1 LNHDA, CDR2 SQIVND (reference sequence). V shed 3 bases, J shed 8 bases, and the junction held 8 bases outside the gene matches. The CDR3 contains 16 residues. CDR3 sequence reads: CASSISGTGTDSPLHF. CDR3 bases: TGTGCCAGTAGTATTTCTGGGACAGGGACTGATTCACCCCTCCACTTT.

V gene TRBV7-3 combines with J gene TRBJ2-7, with unresolved D. Germline V gene lookup returns CDR1 SGHTA and CDR2 FQGTGA. V lost 5 bases, J lost 5 bases, and 13 bases lay in between. The CDR3 extends over 13 amino acids. The CDR3 is CASSPRPGDEQYF. CDR3 DNA sequence: TGTGCCAGCAGCCCCCGCCCAGGCGACGAGCAGTACTTC.

This chain connects TRBV19 to TRBJ1-5; tentative D call: TRBD1 (5 bases). Germline loops: CDR1 LNHDA, CDR2 SQIVND (reference sequence). Between the trimmed V and J ends, which lost 5 bases and 6 bases, there was a span of 20 bases. CDR3 length equals 16 residues. The CDR3 bases are TGTGCCAGTAGTCTCTCACAGGCCCCAGGCAGTCAGCCCCAGCATTTT. It yields the protein CASSLSQAPGSQPQHF.